The clone carrying this T cell receptor beta chain has more than one count but fewer than ten. Its matching antigen is unknown. TCR beta CDR3 regions were amplified from RNA transcripts. The study used the HTBI primer set for a first-round RT-PCR of the TCR CDR3. MiXCR, applied by TCRdb to the multiplex PCR reads, yields one record per CDR3 protein. The sample contains roughly 710,000 distinct CDR3 sequences, roughly a third of which appear only once. V shed 6 bases, J shed 8 bases, and the junction held 11 bases outside the gene matches. CDR1 and CDR2 from the germline V gene are MGHDK and SYGVNS. There are 15 residues in the CDR3. The data stem from a study of T cells in Graves' hyperthyroidism and ophthalmopathy. Looking at the study overall: Before any treatment, at initial diagnosis, peripheral blood was collected. Study-level results: In blood, most of the thyroid clonotypes expanded above 0.001 were also present. Model predictions of ophthalmopathy came a median approximately 6 months before onset.

Calling Graves' hyperthyroidism stable meant ophthalmopathy did not progress within 18 months. The genes are TRBV25-1 and TRBJ1-4, with 8 bases identical to TRBD1. This TCR came from a woman between 40 and 50 years old with Graves' hyperthyroidism. What was sequenced was blood. CDR3 sequence: CASRQTGTGIEKLFF. The CDR3 DNA sequence: TGTGCCAGCAGGCAAACCGGGACAGGTATCGAAAAACTGTTTTTT.